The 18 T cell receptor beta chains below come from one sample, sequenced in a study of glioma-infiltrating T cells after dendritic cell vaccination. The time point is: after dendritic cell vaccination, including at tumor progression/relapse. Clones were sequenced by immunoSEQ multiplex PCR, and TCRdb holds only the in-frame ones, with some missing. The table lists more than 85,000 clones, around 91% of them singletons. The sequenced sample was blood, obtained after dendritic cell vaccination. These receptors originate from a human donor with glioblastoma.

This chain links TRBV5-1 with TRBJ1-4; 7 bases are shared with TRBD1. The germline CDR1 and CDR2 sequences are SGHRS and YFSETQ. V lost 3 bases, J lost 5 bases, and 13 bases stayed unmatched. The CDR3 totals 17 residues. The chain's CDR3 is CASSSYARTGVNEKLFF. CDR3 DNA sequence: TGCGCCAGCAGCTCCTATGCGAGGACAGGAGTGAATGAAAAACTGTTTTTT.

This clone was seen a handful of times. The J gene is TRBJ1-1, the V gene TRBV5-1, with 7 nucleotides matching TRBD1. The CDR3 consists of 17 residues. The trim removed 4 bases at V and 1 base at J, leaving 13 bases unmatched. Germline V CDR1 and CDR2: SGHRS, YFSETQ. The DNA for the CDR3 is TGCGCCAGCAGCCCTACGACAGGGCTACGGTCGAACACTGAAGCTTTCTTT. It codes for CASSPTTGLRSNTEAFF.

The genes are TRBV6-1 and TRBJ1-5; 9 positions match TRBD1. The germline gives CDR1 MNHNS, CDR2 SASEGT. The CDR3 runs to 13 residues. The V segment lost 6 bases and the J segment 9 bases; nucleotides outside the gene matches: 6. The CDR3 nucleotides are TGTGCCAGCAGCGGGGACAGGGTTCGGCCCCAGCATTTT. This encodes CASSGDRVRPQHF.

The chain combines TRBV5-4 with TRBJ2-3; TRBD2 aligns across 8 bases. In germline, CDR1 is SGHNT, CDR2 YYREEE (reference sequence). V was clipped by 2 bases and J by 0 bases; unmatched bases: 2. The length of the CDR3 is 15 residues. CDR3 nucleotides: TGTGCCAGCAGCTTAAGCGGGGGTAGCACAGATACGCAGTATTTT. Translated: CASSLSGGSTDTQYF. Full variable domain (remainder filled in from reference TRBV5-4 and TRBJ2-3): ETGVTQSPTHLIKTRGQQVTLRCSSQSGHNTVSWYQQALGQGPQFIFQYYREEENGRGNFPPRFSGLQFPNYSSELNVNALELDDSALYLCASSLSGGSTDTQYFGPGTRLTVL.

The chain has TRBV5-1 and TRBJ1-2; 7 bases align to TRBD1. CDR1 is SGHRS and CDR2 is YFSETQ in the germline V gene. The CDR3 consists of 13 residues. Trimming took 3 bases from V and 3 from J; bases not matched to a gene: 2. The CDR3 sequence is CASSSTGDYGYTF. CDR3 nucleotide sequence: TGCGCCAGCAGCTCCACAGGGGACTATGGCTACACCTTC.

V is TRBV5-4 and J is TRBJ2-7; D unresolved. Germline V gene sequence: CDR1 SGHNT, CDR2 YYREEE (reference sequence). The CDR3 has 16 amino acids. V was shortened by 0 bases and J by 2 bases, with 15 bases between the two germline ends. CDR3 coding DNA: TGTGCCAGCAGCTTGGGTTTGGGCGCTGGCGCCTACGAGCAGTACTTC. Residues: CASSLGLGAGAYEQYF.

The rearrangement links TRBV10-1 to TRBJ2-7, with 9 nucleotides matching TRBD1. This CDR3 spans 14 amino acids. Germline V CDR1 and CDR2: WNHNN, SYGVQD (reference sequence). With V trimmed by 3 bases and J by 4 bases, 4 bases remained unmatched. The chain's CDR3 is CASSEGTGRYEQYF. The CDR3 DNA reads TGCGCCAGCAGTGAAGGGACAGGGAGATACGAGCAGTACTTC.

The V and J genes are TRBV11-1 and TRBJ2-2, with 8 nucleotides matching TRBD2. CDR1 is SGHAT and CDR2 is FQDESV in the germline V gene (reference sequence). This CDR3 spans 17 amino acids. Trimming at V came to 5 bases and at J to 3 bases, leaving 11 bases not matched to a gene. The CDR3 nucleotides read TGTGCCAGCAGCAAACCGCCGGGGGGGGTCCACACCGGGGAGCTGTTTTTT. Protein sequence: CASSKPPGGVHTGELFF.

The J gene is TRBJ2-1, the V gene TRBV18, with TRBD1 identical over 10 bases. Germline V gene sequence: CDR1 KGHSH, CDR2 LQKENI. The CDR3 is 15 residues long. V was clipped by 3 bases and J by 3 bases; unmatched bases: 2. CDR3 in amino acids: CASSPTGGGYNEQFF. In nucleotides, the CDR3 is TGTGCCAGCTCACCGACAGGGGGCGGCTACAATGAGCAGTTCTTC.

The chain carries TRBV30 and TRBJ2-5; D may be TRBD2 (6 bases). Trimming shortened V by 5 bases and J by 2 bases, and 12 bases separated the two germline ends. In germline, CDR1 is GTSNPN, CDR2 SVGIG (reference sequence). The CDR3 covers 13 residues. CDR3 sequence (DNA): TGTGCCTGGGGAGGGACGGAACAAGAGACCCAGTACTTC. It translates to CAWGGTEQETQYF.

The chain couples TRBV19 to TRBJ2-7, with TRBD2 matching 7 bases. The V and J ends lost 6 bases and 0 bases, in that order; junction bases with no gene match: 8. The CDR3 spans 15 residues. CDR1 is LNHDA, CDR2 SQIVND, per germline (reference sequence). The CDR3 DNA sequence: TGTGCCAGTAGGGGGGGGACTTTCGGCTCCTACGAGCAGTACTTC. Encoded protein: CASRGGTFGSYEQYF.

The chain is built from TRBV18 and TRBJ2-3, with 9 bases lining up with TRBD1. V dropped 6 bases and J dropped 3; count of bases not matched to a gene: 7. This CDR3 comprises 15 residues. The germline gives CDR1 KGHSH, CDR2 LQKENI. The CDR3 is CASSQDRGRTDTQYF. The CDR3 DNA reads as TGTGCCAGCTCCCAGGACAGGGGACGGACAGATACGCAGTATTTT.

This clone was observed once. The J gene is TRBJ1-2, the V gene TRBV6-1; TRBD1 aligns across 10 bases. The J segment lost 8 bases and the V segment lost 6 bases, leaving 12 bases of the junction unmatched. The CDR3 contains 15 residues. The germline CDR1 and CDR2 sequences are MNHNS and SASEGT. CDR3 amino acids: CASRAPGTGVGGYTF. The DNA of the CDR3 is TGTGCCAGCAGGGCCCCCGGGACAGGGGTAGGCGGCTACACCTTC.

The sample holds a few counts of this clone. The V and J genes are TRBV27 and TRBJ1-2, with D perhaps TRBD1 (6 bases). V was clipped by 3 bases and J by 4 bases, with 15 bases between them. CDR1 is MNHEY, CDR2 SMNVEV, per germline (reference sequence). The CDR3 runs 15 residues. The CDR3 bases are TGTGCCAGCAGTTTGGGCGGGGGGCGCAGCTATGGCTACACCTTC. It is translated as CASSLGGGRSYGYTF.

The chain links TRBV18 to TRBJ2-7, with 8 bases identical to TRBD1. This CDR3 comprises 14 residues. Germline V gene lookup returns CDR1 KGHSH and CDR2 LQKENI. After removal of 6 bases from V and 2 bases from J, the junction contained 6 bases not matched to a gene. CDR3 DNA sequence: TGTGCCAGCTCGCTTGGACAGGGCCCCTACGAGCAGTACTTC. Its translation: CASSLGQGPYEQYF.

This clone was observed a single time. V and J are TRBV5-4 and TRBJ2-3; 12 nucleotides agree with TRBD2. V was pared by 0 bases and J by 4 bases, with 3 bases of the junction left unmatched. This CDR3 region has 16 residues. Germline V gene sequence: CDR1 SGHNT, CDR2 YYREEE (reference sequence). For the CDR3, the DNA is TGTGCCAGCAGCTTGGCGACTAGCGGGAGTGCAGATACGCAGTATTTT. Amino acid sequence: CASSLATSGSADTQYF.

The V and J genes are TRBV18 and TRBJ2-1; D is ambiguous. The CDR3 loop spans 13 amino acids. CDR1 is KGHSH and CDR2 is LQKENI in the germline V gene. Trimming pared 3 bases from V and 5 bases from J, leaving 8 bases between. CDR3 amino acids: CASSPAPDNEQFF. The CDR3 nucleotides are TGTGCCAGCTCACCGGCTCCCGACAATGAGCAGTTCTTC.

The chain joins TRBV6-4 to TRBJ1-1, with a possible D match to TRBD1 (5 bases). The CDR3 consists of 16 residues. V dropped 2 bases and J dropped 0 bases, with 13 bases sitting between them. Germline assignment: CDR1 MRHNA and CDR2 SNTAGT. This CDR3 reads CASSDRGEGLNTEAFF. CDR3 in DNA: TGTGCCAGCAGTGACCGGGGGGAGGGCCTGAACACTGAAGCTTTCTTT.